The source of this TCR beta chain is a study of neurological immune-mediated disorders. Germline V lookup: CDR1 MRHNA, CDR2 SNTAGT. The CDR3 sequence is 15 residues long. Trimming took off 6 bases at V and 2 bases at J, with 11 bases between the two ends. cDNA was made by 5'RACE with 10-nucleotide random UMIs. One entry per CDR3 protein, called by TCRdb with MiXCR from the 5' RACE reads. The sample has fewer than 45,000 distinct CDR3 sequences; less than 8.5% are singletons. Broader study findings: The greatest TCR clonal expansion appeared in HTLV-1-associated myelopathy and the smallest, falling below healthy controls, in multiple sclerosis.

This clonotype was recorded many times. Its target is not known. This sequence originates from a middle-aged woman in good health. The J gene is TRBJ1-6, the V gene TRBV6-4, with a weak D call TRBD1 (5 bases). Material for sequencing was PBMCs. The CDR3 sequence: CASRPQGTYNSPLHF. CDR3 DNA: TGTGCCAGCAGACCGCAGGGCACCTATAATTCACCCCTCCACTTT.